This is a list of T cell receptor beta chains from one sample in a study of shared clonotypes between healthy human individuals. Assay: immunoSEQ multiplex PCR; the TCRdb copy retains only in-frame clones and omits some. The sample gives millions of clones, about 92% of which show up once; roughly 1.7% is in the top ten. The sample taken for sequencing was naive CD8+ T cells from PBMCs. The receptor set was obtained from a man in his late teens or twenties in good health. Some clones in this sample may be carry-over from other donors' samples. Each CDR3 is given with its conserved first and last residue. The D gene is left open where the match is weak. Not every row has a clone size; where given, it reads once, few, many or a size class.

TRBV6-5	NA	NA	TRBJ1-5	TGTGCCAGCAGTTACGCCGTTGATCAGCCCCAGCATTTT	CASSYAVDQPQHF
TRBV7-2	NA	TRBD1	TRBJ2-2	TGTGCCAGCAGCTCCCGGACAGGATATAACACCGGGGAGCTGTTTTTT	CASSSRTGYNTGELFF
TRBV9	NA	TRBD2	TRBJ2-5	TGTGCCAGCAGCGAGAATAGTGCAGGGAGGGCCCAGTACTTC	CASSENSAGRAQYF
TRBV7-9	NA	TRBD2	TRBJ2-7	TGTGCTATCCTGGGAAGCCTAGCGGGAGCCTACGAGCAGTACTTC	CAILGSLAGAYEQYF
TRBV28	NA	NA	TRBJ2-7	TGTGCCAGCAGTTTGAGCAGAAGAACCGAGCAGTACTTC	CASSLSRRTEQYF
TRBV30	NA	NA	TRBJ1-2	TGTGCCTGCCTAAACCCAGGGAAGGCTTACTATGGCTACACCTTC	CACLNPGKAYYGYTF
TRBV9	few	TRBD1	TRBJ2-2	TGTGCCAGCAGCGCCGGGACAGGAGTAACGAACACCGGGGAGCTGTTTTTT	CASSAGTGVTNTGELFF
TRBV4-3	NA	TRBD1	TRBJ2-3	TGCGCCAGCAGCGCAGACAGGGCGGAAGATACGCAGTATTTT	CASSADRAEDTQYF
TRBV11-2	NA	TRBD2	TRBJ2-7	TGTGCCAGCAGCATAAGATTCGGGACTAGCGATACCTCCTACGAGCAGTACTTC	CASSIRFGTSDTSYEQYF
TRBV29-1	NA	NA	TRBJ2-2	TGCAGCGTCCATCTGGGTCCATATCCCGGGGAGCTGTTTTTT	CSVHLGPYPGELFF
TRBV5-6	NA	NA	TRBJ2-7	TGTGCCAGCAGCTTACCAGGACGCAACTCCTACGAGCAGTACTTC	CASSLPGRNSYEQYF
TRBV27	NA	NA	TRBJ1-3	TGTGCCAGCAAGTTCGACAGTGGCCCTGGAAACACCATATATTTT	CASKFDSGPGNTIYF
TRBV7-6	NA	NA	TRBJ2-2	TGTGCCAGCAGCTTAGCGGCGGAGGGGGGGACCGGGGAGCTGTTTTTT	CASSLAAEGGTGELFF
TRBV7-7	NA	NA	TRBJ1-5	TGTGCCAGCAGCTTAGCGCGGGGTGAGCCCCAGCATTTT	CASSLARGEPQHF
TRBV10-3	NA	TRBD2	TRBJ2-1	TGTGCCACGTGGGAGGGGACTGAGCAGTTCTTC	CATWEGTEQFF
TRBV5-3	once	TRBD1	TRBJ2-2	TGTGCCAGAAGCTTCGGACAGGGGTTGGGCACCGGGGAGCTGTTTTTT	CARSFGQGLGTGELFF
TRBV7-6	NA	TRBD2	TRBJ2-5	TGTGCCAGCAGCTTATATCTAGCGGGAGACCGCCAAGAGACCCAGTACTTC	CASSLYLAGDRQETQYF
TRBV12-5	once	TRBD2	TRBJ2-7	TGTGCTAGTGGTTTGGGCGGGAGCGAGCAGTACTTC	CASGLGGSEQYF
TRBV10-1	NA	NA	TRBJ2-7	TGCGCCAGCAGCGATCCACCCTTTGCCGAGCAGTACTTC	CASSDPPFAEQYF
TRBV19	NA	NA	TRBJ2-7	TGTGCCAGTAGTATGTTCTGGGGGACCTCTTACGAGCAGTACTTC	CASSMFWGTSYEQYF
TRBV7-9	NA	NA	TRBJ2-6	TGTGCCAGCAGCTCCGGGACAACTAAACGGGCCAACGTCCTGACTTTC	CASSSGTTKRANVLTF
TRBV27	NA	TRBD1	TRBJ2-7	TGTGCCAGCAGTTTGATCCCCCCGGACAGGGACGAGCAGTACTTC	CASSLIPPDRDEQYF
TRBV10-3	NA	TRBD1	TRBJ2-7	TGTGCCATCAGTGCGCGCGAGACAGGGGATTACGAGCAGTACTTC	CAISARETGDYEQYF
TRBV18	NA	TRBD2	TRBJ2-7	TGTGCCAGCTCACCCCCCGCAGGACTAGCGGCTTACGAGCAGTACTTC	CASSPPAGLAAYEQYF
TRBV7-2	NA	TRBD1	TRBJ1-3	TGTGCCAGCAGCTTAGCGCCAGGGGGGGCTCTTGGAAACACCATATATTTT	CASSLAPGGALGNTIYF
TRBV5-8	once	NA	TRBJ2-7	TGTGCCAGCAGCTTGGGGGTGGGATTACGAGACTACGAGCAGTACTTC	CASSLGVGLRDYEQYF
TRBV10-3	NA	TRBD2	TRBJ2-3	TGTGCCATCAGTGAGCTAGCGGGAGTAACAGATACGCAGTATTTT	CAISELAGVTDTQYF
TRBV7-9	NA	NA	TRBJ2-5	TGTGCCAGCAGCCTGGACCGGGCGGTGGAGACCCAGTACTTC	CASSLDRAVETQYF
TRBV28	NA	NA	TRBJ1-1	TGTGCCAGCAGCTCTCTAGGGAACACTGAAGCTTTCTTT	CASSSLGNTEAFF
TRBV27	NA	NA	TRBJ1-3	TGTGCCAGCAGTTTACGGACGCCAGGCTCTGGAAACACCATATATTTT	CASSLRTPGSGNTIYF
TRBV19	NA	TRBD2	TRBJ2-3	TGTGCCAGCGCCCGACTAGCGGGATTGGCAGATACGCAGTATTTT	CASARLAGLADTQYF
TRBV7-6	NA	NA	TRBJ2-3	TGTGCCAGCAGCTTCACGAGCAGCGGCACAGATACGCAGTATTTT	CASSFTSSGTDTQYF
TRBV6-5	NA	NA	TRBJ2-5	TGTGCCAGCAGTTATAGGCCGTCTCACCAAGAGACCCAGTACTTC	CASSYRPSHQETQYF
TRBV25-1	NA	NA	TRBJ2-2	TGTGCCAGCAGTGCCATACAGGGAGCGACCGGGGAGCTGTTTTTT	CASSAIQGATGELFF
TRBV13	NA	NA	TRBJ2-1	TGTGCCAGCAGCCACGACAGACACAATGAGCAGTTCTTC	CASSHDRHNEQFF
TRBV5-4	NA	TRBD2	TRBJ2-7	TGTGCCAGCAGCTTGCCAGGGCGGGGGTACTACGAGCAGTACTTC	CASSLPGRGYYEQYF
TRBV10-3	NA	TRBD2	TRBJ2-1	TGTGCCATCAGCCCGGGACTAGCGGGAGGACTCAGTGAGCAGTTCTTC	CAISPGLAGGLSEQFF
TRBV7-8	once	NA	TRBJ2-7	TGTGCCAGCAGCTTACTAGTGGCGGCGAGCTCCTACGAGCAGTACTTC	CASSLLVAASSYEQYF